Listed here is a single T cell receptor (beta chain). Germline CDR1 MDHEN, CDR2 SYDVKM. The V end lost 6 bases, the J end lost 0 bases, and 15 bases lay between the germline ends. The CDR3 length is 15 residues. The rectum was sampled with one to two pinch biopsies at colonoscopy. These data come from a study of pediatric ulcerative colitis. Sequencing used immunoSEQ multiplex PCR; TCRdb keeps in-frame clones, though not all of them. In the table there are under 50,000 clones, around 78% of which are singletons. The chain combines TRBV28 with TRBJ2-7, with D tentatively TRBD1 (7 bases). The receptor was derived from a girl aged 10-17 years with moderate ulcerative colitis. Sequencing was done on a sample of gut tissue. CDR3 sequence: CASRRGTAGSYEQYF. The CDR3 DNA is TGTGCCAGCAGGCGCGGGACAGCCGGCTCCTACGAGCAGTACTTC.